The source of this TCR beta chain is a study of cytomegalovirus exposure and HLA in healthy donors. Sequencing was performed with immunoSEQ multiplex PCR; in TCRdb, only in-frame clones are kept and a portion is missing. The sample records 60,000 to 75,000 clones, around 95% being singletons. Study results and caveats: Rarity characterized most TCR sequences, yet some public TCRs appeared in many donors. The classifier reportedly diagnosed cytomegalovirus status with high sensitivity and specificity.

The germline CDR1 and CDR2 sequences are MNHNS and SASEGT. This CDR3 contains 13 residues. V gave up 1 base and J gave up 6 bases, with 8 bases separating them. This clone was found once. Its antigen is undetermined. V gene TRBV6-1 combines with J gene TRBJ2-3; D is ambiguous. The sample consisted of PBMCs. The TCR comes from a young woman in good health and CMV-seropositive. This CDR3 is CASSEGGFDTQYF. The CDR3 DNA reads TGTGCCAGCAGTGAAGGCGGATTTGATACGCAGTATTTT.